A selection of T cell receptor beta chains follows, all from one sample in a study of CD8 T cells in ankylosing spondylitis. One entry per CDR3 protein results from TCRdb running MiXCR on the 5' RACE reads. The data hold some 130,000 distinct CDR3 sequences, with 5.5% to 7.5% observed a single time. The sequenced material came from blood, either unsorted or a sorted T cell fraction (not recorded which). The receptor set was obtained from a female donor with ankylosing spondylitis or in good health (not recorded which). The CDR3 runs from the conserved cysteine through the conserved F or W. Fields, in order: J gene, clone size, V gene, D gene, CDR3 protein, CDR3 DNA. D genes are given only for firm matches. A row's size may be missing; if present it is once, few, many or a size class.

j_call: TRBJ2-6; clone_size: many; v_call: TRBV7-9; d_call: .; cdr3_aa: CASTHTDSGANVLTF; cdr3_nt: TGTGCCAGCACCCACACAGACTCTGGGGCCAACGTCCTGACTTTC
j_call: TRBJ2-1; clone_size: many; v_call: TRBV18; d_call: .; cdr3_aa: CASSPRGDEQFF; cdr3_nt: TGTGCCAGCTCACCTAGAGGGGACGAGCAGTTCTTC
j_call: TRBJ2-5; clone_size: many; v_call: TRBV5-1; d_call: TRBD2; cdr3_aa: CASSRAGGSQETQYF; cdr3_nt: TGCGCCAGCAGCCGAGCGGGGGGGAGCCAAGAGACCCAGTACTTC
j_call: TRBJ2-1; clone_size: .; v_call: TRBV7-7; d_call: TRBD2; cdr3_aa: CASSFASGTSGFNEQFF; cdr3_nt: TGTGCTAGCAGCTTCGCTTCAGGGACTAGCGGGTTCAATGAGCAGTTCTTC
j_call: TRBJ2-2; clone_size: many; v_call: TRBV15; d_call: TRBD1; cdr3_aa: CATGGQGSDTGELFF; cdr3_nt: TGTGCCACCGGAGGACAGGGTAGTGACACCGGGGAGCTGTTTTTT
j_call: TRBJ2-4; clone_size: many; v_call: TRBV11-1; d_call: .; cdr3_aa: CASSLSERGANTKNIQYF; cdr3_nt: TGTGCCAGCAGCTTAAGTGAGAGGGGGGCGAATACCAAAAACATTCAGTACTTC
j_call: TRBJ1-1; clone_size: many; v_call: TRBV20-1; d_call: .; cdr3_aa: CSASSELDTEAFF; cdr3_nt: TGCAGTGCTAGTTCAGAGTTGGACACTGAAGCTTTCTTT
j_call: TRBJ2-2; clone_size: many; v_call: TRBV5-6; d_call: TRBD1; cdr3_aa: CASSLEAGGNTGELFF; cdr3_nt: TGTGCCAGCAGCTTGGAGGCAGGGGGCAACACCGGGGAGCTGTTTTTT
j_call: TRBJ1-1; clone_size: .; v_call: TRBV2; d_call: TRBD1; cdr3_aa: CASSRTGDAEAFF; cdr3_nt: TGTGCCAGCAGCCGGACAGGGGATGCTGAAGCTTTCTTT
j_call: TRBJ2-2; clone_size: many; v_call: TRBV9; d_call: TRBD2; cdr3_aa: CASSVGTGGPFNTGELFF; cdr3_nt: TGTGCCAGCAGCGTAGGGACGGGGGGGCCTTTCAACACCGGGGAGCTGTTTTTT
j_call: TRBJ2-2; clone_size: many; v_call: TRBV10-3; d_call: TRBD2; cdr3_aa: CAISESTGGTGELFF; cdr3_nt: TGTGCCATCAGTGAGTCGACGGGGGGGACCGGGGAGCTGTTTTTT
j_call: TRBJ2-1; clone_size: many; v_call: TRBV15; d_call: .; cdr3_aa: CATSPQLGNEQFF; cdr3_nt: TGTGCCACCAGCCCCCAACTGGGCAATGAGCAGTTCTTC
j_call: TRBJ2-2; clone_size: many; v_call: TRBV2; d_call: .; cdr3_aa: CAVRGNAGELFF; cdr3_nt: TGTGCCGTGAGGGGTAACGCCGGGGAGCTGTTTTTT
j_call: TRBJ1-4; clone_size: many; v_call: TRBV5-1; d_call: TRBD1; cdr3_aa: CASSRLPGQGARLGDEKLFF; cdr3_nt: TGCGCCAGCAGCCGACTGCCGGGACAGGGGGCGCGATTGGGAGATGAAAAACTGTTTTTT
j_call: TRBJ2-3; clone_size: many; v_call: TRBV12-3/TRBV12-4; d_call: TRBD2; cdr3_aa: CATRTGGAPDTQYF; cdr3_nt: TGTGCCACCCGTACGGGGGGGGCCCCAGATACGCAGTATTTT
j_call: TRBJ2-3; clone_size: many; v_call: TRBV2; d_call: TRBD1; cdr3_aa: CASSPDFGTGGTDTQYF; cdr3_nt: TGTGCCAGCAGCCCAGACTTTGGGACAGGGGGCACAGATACGCAGTATTTT
j_call: TRBJ2-3; clone_size: .; v_call: TRBV7-2; d_call: TRBD2; cdr3_aa: CASTPGGGQDTRYF; cdr3_nt: TGTGCCAGCACGCCCGGGGGGGGCCAGGATACGCGGTATTTT
j_call: TRBJ2-2; clone_size: .; v_call: TRBV5-5; d_call: TRBD2; cdr3_aa: CASSPFWRGDYTGELFF; cdr3_nt: TGTGCCAGCAGCCCTTTTTGGCGGGGGGACTACACCGGGGAGCTGTTTTTT
j_call: TRBJ1-1; clone_size: .; v_call: TRBV7-2; d_call: TRBD1; cdr3_aa: CASSIFQGANTEAFF; cdr3_nt: TGTGCCAGCAGCATCTTCCAGGGGGCGAACACTGAAGCTTTCTTT
j_call: TRBJ2-2; clone_size: many; v_call: TRBV7-2; d_call: .; cdr3_aa: CASSRDGAGELFF; cdr3_nt: TGTGCCAGCAGCCGGGACGGGGCCGGGGAGCTGTTTTTT
j_call: TRBJ2-3; clone_size: many; v_call: TRBV20-1; d_call: .; cdr3_aa: CSARDRWKSTDTQYF; cdr3_nt: TGCAGTGCTAGAGATAGGTGGAAAAGCACAGATACGCAGTATTTT
j_call: TRBJ2-3; clone_size: .; v_call: TRBV10-3; d_call: .; cdr3_aa: CAISPGHTTDTQYF; cdr3_nt: TGTGCCATCAGCCCGGGACATACCACAGATACGCAGTATTTT
j_call: TRBJ1-1; clone_size: many; v_call: TRBV5-1; d_call: .; cdr3_aa: CASSSDVGRSTEAFF; cdr3_nt: TGCGCCAGCAGCTCGGACGTCGGGCGTTCTACTGAAGCTTTCTTT